These 19 T cell receptor beta chains were all obtained from the same sample, sequenced in a study of human T cells and chemical hapten exposure (dated by TCRdb to the early 2020s). The time point label of this sample denotes: pre-sensitization, week 0. The treatment or condition label of this sample denotes: therapeutic diphenylcyclopropenone sensitization with weekly scalp DPC. Preparation of the library involved RACE. TCRdb names NextSeq 500 as the instrument used. Starting from the raw public reads, TCRdb applied fastp trimming at Q25, assembled clones with MiXCR and retained in-frame beta chains. Merged by CDR3 protein, the rows form single entries marked with the most common genes and DNA. Present in this sample are approximately 320,000 distinct CDR3 sequences, 5% to 6.5% of which were seen just once. Of the sample, 7% to 10% is held by the ten largest clones. Sequencing used whole blood, obtained in connection with sensitization to the hapten diphenylcyclopropenone (DPC). The receptor source for this set is a woman between 18 and 29 years old with alopecia areata. Some clones in this sample may be carry-over from other donors' samples.

This chain uses TRBV6-2 or TRBV6-3 with TRBJ1-2; TRBD1 aligns across 10 bases. The trim removed 6 bases at V and 6 bases at J, leaving 7 bases unmatched. Germline-derived CDR1 and CDR2 are MNHEY and SVGEGT. The CDR3 totals 14 residues. CDR3 residues: CASRDRGRGNGYTF. The CDR3, as DNA: TGTGCCAGCAGAGACAGGGGGCGCGGAAATGGCTACACCTTC.

There are many counts of this clonotype. The CDR3 protein is CASNGQGNTEAFF. The CDR3 bases are TGTGCCAGCAACGGACAGGGGAACACTGAAGCTTTCTTT. The chain uses TRBV12-3 or TRBV12-4 and TRBJ1-1; 8 positions agree with TRBD1. This CDR3 has 13 residues. Trimming cost V 7 bases and J 1 base; bases outside gene matches: 2.

This clonotype was seen a few times. The gene calls are TRBV3-1 and TRBJ1-1, with D tentatively TRBD1 (5 bases). The CDR3 extends over 13 amino acids. Germline loops: CDR1 LGHDT, CDR2 YNNKEL (reference sequence). Trimming removed 4 bases at V and 7 bases at J, with 13 bases between. The CDR3: CASSLSRTIEAFF. The CDR3 region has the DNA TGTGCCAGCAGCCTCTCTCGGACAATTGAAGCTTTCTTT.

This clonotype was picked up many times. The rearrangement uses TRBV11-2 and TRBJ1-1, with 8 bases lining up with TRBD1. V was clipped by 2 bases and J by 3 bases; unmatched bases: 5. Germline V gene sequence: CDR1 SGHAT, CDR2 FQNNGV. This CDR3 region has 15 residues. The CDR3 spells CASSLQGAVDTEAFF. As DNA, the CDR3 is TGTGCCAGCAGCTTACAGGGGGCGGTGGACACTGAAGCTTTCTTT.

The genes are TRBV20-1 and TRBJ2-3; D not certain. V was shortened by 5 bases and J by 6 bases, with 9 bases between the two germline ends. The CDR3 consists of 11 residues. Germline assignment: CDR1 DFQATT and CDR2 SNEGSKA (reference sequence). The CDR3 spells CSAGLVDTQYF. CDR3 nucleotide sequence: TGCAGTGCTGGTTTGGTCGATACGCAGTATTTT.

V and J are TRBV6-5 and TRBJ2-3; D uncertain. The CDR3 totals 12 residues. V was pared by 7 bases and J by 1 base, with 6 bases between. CDR1 MNHEY and CDR2 SVGAGI come from the germline V gene. The CDR3 coding sequence is TGTGCCAGCAAAGAAGGCACAGATACGCAGTATTTT. Translating it yields CASKEGTDTQYF.

The V call is TRBV5-5, the J call TRBJ1-1, with 8 bases that match TRBD1. The V segment lost 0 bases and the J segment 5 bases; nucleotides outside the gene matches: 6. From germline, CDR1 is SGHKS and CDR2 YYEKEE (reference sequence). The CDR3 is made up of 15 amino acids. CDR3 protein: CASSLEATGVTEAFF. In nucleotides, the CDR3 is TGTGCCAGCAGCTTGGAGGCGACAGGGGTGACTGAAGCTTTCTTT. Combining the CDR3 with reference TRBV5-5 and TRBJ1-1 gives the whole variable domain DAGVTQSPTHLIKTRGQQVTLRCSPISGHKSVSWYQQVLGQGPQFIFQYYEKEERGRGNFPDRFSARQFPNYSSELNVNALLLGDSALYLCASSLEATGVTEAFFGQGTRLTVV.

The chain has TRBV7-2 and TRBJ1-6, with 7 bases fitting TRBD1. The V and J ends lost 5 bases and 8 bases, in that order; junction bases with no gene match: 12. Germline V CDR1 and CDR2: SGHTA, FQGNSA. The CDR3 is made up of 16 amino acids. The CDR3 protein is CASSPQGLSSYSPLHF. In DNA, the CDR3 is TGTGCCAGCAGCCCACAGGGGTTGTCCTCTTATTCACCCCTCCACTTT.

Ten or more counts support this clonotype. The V gene is TRBV10-3, the J gene TRBJ1-1, with D hard to call. The CDR3 has 13 amino acids. The V gene lost 6 bases and the J gene lost 6 bases, with 14 bases spanning the gap. The germline gives CDR1 ENHRY, CDR2 SYGVKD. This CDR3 is CAISRTSAAEAFF. CDR3 nucleotide sequence: TGTGCCATCAGCAGAACTTCCGCGGCTGAAGCTTTCTTT.

This clonotype has a handful of counts. V usage is TRBV12-5 and J usage is TRBJ1-6; no reliable D call. CDR3 length: 13 residues. The V and J ends lost 8 bases and 5 bases respectively, with 10 bases between them. CDR1 and CDR2 from the germline V gene are LGHNT and FRNRAP. CDR3 sequence: CASTPGDNSPLHF. As DNA, the CDR3 is TGTGCTAGTACCCCTGGAGATAATTCACCCCTCCACTTT.

The chain employs TRBV20-1 and TRBJ2-2; unclear D gene. The CDR3 is 13 residues long. Germline loops: CDR1 DFQATT, CDR2 SNEGSKA (reference sequence). V gave up 4 bases and J gave up 1 base, with 7 bases separating them. The CDR3 sequence: CSATFGNTGELFF. Here the CDR3 DNA reads TGCAGTGCTACTTTTGGGAACACCGGGGAGCTGTTTTTT.

This clonotype has ten or more counts. V gene TRBV7-9 combines with J gene TRBJ2-5; possibly TRBD1 for D (5 bases). CDR3 size: 14 residues. Germline loops: CDR1 SEHNR, CDR2 FQNEAQ (reference sequence). Trimming stripped 5 bases from V and 1 base from J, with 11 bases between. CDR3 DNA sequence: TGTGCCAGCAGCAAAGACAGCGTCCAAGAGACCCAGTACTTC. It is translated as CASSKDSVQETQYF.

In this sample, this clonotype turned up a few times. The chain uses TRBV9 and TRBJ1-6; unclear D gene. The V and J ends lost 1 base and 4 bases respectively, with 6 bases between them. This CDR3 has 14 residues. Germline V gene lookup returns CDR1 SGDLS and CDR2 YYNGEE. The CDR3 loop reads CASSVSGYNSPLHF. For the CDR3, the DNA is TGTGCCAGCAGCGTATCCGGGTATAATTCACCCCTCCACTTT.

This clonotype was recorded at least ten times. V is TRBV12-5 and J is TRBJ2-3; 7 bases fit TRBD1. Trimming cost V 5 bases and J 7 bases; bases outside gene matches: 15. The CDR3 extends over 16 amino acids. Germline V gene data show CDR1 as LGHNT and CDR2 as FRNRAP. The CDR3 reads CASGPSGQAGKYTQYF. The CDR3 DNA follows: TGTGCTAGTGGTCCTTCAGGACAGGCCGGGAAATATACGCAGTATTTT.

Only a few counts were recorded for this clonotype. The chain employs TRBV6-6 and TRBJ2-7; 8 bases are shared with TRBD1. Germline V CDR1 and CDR2: MNHNY, SVGAGI (reference sequence). The CDR3 is made up of 14 amino acids. The junction had 5 bases not matched to a gene; V was cut back by 2 bases and J by 5 bases. The CDR3 is CASSYGQGANEQYF. The CDR3 bases are TGTGCCAGCAGTTACGGGCAGGGGGCGAACGAGCAGTACTTC.

In this sample, this clonotype turned up many times. The chain uses TRBV29-1 and TRBJ1-1; the D is unclear. The CDR3 is made up of 14 amino acids. Germline CDR1 is SQVTM and CDR2 is ANQGSEA. Trimming pared 0 bases from V and 0 bases from J, leaving 8 bases between. The CDR3 DNA is TGCAGCGTTGAAGATCTTCGGTTGAACACTGAAGCTTTCTTT. Translated: CSVEDLRLNTEAFF. Full variable domain (remainder filled in from reference TRBV29-1 and TRBJ1-1): SAVISQKPSRDICQRGTSLTIQCQVDSQVTMMFWYRQQPGQSLTLIATANQGSEATYESGFVIDKFPISRPNLTFSTLTVSNMSPEDSSIYLCSVEDLRLNTEAFFGQGTRLTVV.

The CDR3 is CASSLDKGTNYGYTF. CDR3 sequence (DNA): TGTGCCAGCAGCTTAGATAAGGGGACTAACTATGGCTACACCTTC. The rearrangement links TRBV11-2 to TRBJ1-2; D may be TRBD1 (5 bases). The germline CDR1 and CDR2 sequences are SGHAT and FQNNGV. This CDR3 has 15 amino acids. Trimming stripped 0 bases from V and 0 bases from J, with 8 bases between.

This clonotype was recorded at least ten times. The gene calls are TRBV7-3 and TRBJ2-1, with 8 bases identical to TRBD1. CDR1 and CDR2 (germline): SGHTA, FQGTGA. V trimming: 4 bases; J trimming: 7 bases; junction bases outside the gene matches: 6. The length of the CDR3 is 14 residues. This CDR3 reads CASSSVRGHNEQFF. In DNA form, the CDR3 reads TGTGCCAGCAGCTCGGTCAGGGGGCATAATGAGCAGTTCTTC.

This clonotype appeared many times. The J gene is TRBJ2-3, the V gene TRBV12-3 or TRBV12-4, with 13 bases identical to TRBD2. The CDR3 is 15 amino acids. V was pared by 6 bases and J by 7 bases, with 7 bases of the junction left unmatched. The CDR3 sequence: CASRPLAGGPNTQYF. The CDR3 region has the DNA TGTGCCAGCAGGCCACTAGCGGGGGGGCCAAATACGCAGTATTTT.